What follows are 10 T cell receptor beta chains derived from one specimen sequenced in a study of T-cell reconstitution after alpha-beta-depleted transplantation in children. Unique molecular identifiers were built into the TCRbeta library. Using its own MiXCR run on the PCR reads, TCRdb lists one record per CDR3 protein. Of about 980,000 distinct CDR3 sequences in the sample, under 30% were seen once. This specimen consisted of PBMCs, mostly from graft donor cells, obtained 360 days after TCRalphabeta/CD19-depleted stem cell transplant. All receptors derive from a boy younger than two who had a stem cell transplant for SCID, so the T cells may come from the graft donor.

This clonotype was counted between two and nine times. The chain employs TRBV29-1 and TRBJ2-5; D unresolved. Between the trimmed V and J ends, which lost 6 bases and 5 bases, there was a span of 19 bases. The CDR3 loop spans 14 amino acids. Germline values: CDR1 SQVTM, CDR2 ANQGSEA. CDR3: CSVRSMSLRETQYF. The CDR3 nucleotides are TGCAGCGTCCGTTCCATGTCTCTGAGGGAGACCCAGTACTTC.

This clonotype was detected only a few times. CDR3 region: CASSPPGAGANVLTF. The CDR3 DNA reads as TGTGCCAGCAGTCCCCCGGGCGCTGGGGCCAACGTCCTGACTTTC. This chain links TRBV28 with TRBJ2-6; D is unclear. The CDR3 runs to 15 residues. V was cut by 5 bases and J by 2 bases, with 10 bases left in between. CDR1 MDHEN and CDR2 SYDVKM come from the germline V gene.

This clonotype was observed a few times. V usage is TRBV7-9 and J usage is TRBJ1-5; possibly TRBD1 for D (6 bases). The germline gives CDR1 SEHNR, CDR2 FQNEAQ (reference sequence). This CDR3 region has 12 residues. Trimming cost V 6 bases and J 8 bases, with 11 bases left between them. The CDR3 region is CASRQQGEPQHF. CDR3 nucleotides: TGTGCCAGCAGACAACAGGGAGAGCCCCAGCATTTT.

The chain combines TRBV20-1 with TRBJ1-1; 9 bases agree with TRBD1. Germline CDR1 DFQATT, CDR2 SNEGSKA (reference sequence). With V trimmed by 5 bases and J by 5 bases, 9 bases remained unmatched. The CDR3 runs to 14 residues. The DNA of the CDR3 is TGCAGTGCTCGTGATACGGACAGGGGTACTGAAGCTTTCTTT. This codes for CSARDTDRGTEAFF.

This clonotype has a single count. The V and J genes are TRBV10-2 and TRBJ2-7; 7 nucleotides line up with TRBD2. This CDR3 region has 14 residues. The V gene end was trimmed by 8 bases and the J gene end by 2 bases; junction bases not matched to a gene: 9. The germline gives CDR1 WSHSY, CDR2 SAAADI. CDR3 sequence: CASVGGTMTYEQYF. The CDR3 region has the DNA TGCGCCAGCGTGGGGGGGACCATGACCTACGAGCAGTACTTC.

This clonotype occurred a few times. The chain joins TRBV11-2 to TRBJ2-1, with 8 bases fitting TRBD1. The CDR3 is made up of 16 amino acids. The germline gives CDR1 SGHAT, CDR2 FQNNGV. The V segment lost 7 bases and the J segment 7 bases; nucleotides outside the gene matches: 15. In DNA form, the CDR3 reads TGTGCCAGCACCCAGTTTGGGGGCAGGGGGCTTAATGAGCAGTTCTTC. This gives the protein CASTQFGGRGLNEQFF.

This clonotype has more than one count but fewer than ten. The chain is built from TRBV12-3 or TRBV12-4 and TRBJ2-5; TRBD1 matches at 10 bases. The CDR3 contains 15 residues. After removal of 5 bases from V and 5 bases from J, the junction contained 8 bases not matched to a gene. In nucleotides, the CDR3 is TGTGCCAGCAGTCACCCGGACAGGGGGGATGAGACCCAGTACTTC. It is translated as CASSHPDRGDETQYF.

This clonotype was observed a handful of times. The chain recombines TRBV29-1 with TRBJ2-6, with D hard to call. The CDR3 is 14 residues long. Trimming left V 7 bases short and J 0 bases short, with 10 bases between. CDR1 is SQVTM, CDR2 ANQGSEA, per germline. DNA for the CDR3: TGCAGCGCAACGGAAAGCTCTGGGGCCAACGTCCTGACTTTC. This gives the protein CSATESSGANVLTF.

The V gene is TRBV7-2, the J gene TRBJ2-5, with TRBD1 matching 10 bases. In germline, CDR1 is SGHTA, CDR2 FQGNSA. V was pared by 7 bases and J by 5 bases, with 13 bases of the junction left unmatched. The CDR3 length is 16 residues. The CDR3 sequence: CASNKNPGQGSETQYF. CDR3 sequence (DNA): TGTGCCAGCAACAAGAATCCGGGACAGGGGTCGGAGACCCAGTACTTC.

This clonotype was observed a few times. V usage is TRBV5-1 and J usage is TRBJ1-1; D is undetermined. The germline V gene has CDR1 SGHRS and CDR2 YFSETQ. The CDR3 covers 16 residues. Trimming left V 4 bases short and J 6 bases short, with 22 bases between. The CDR3 DNA reads TGCGCCAGCAGCCTTCACGGGAAGGCAGTAAGCGCTGAAGCTTTCTTT. Its protein is CASSLHGKAVSAEAFF.